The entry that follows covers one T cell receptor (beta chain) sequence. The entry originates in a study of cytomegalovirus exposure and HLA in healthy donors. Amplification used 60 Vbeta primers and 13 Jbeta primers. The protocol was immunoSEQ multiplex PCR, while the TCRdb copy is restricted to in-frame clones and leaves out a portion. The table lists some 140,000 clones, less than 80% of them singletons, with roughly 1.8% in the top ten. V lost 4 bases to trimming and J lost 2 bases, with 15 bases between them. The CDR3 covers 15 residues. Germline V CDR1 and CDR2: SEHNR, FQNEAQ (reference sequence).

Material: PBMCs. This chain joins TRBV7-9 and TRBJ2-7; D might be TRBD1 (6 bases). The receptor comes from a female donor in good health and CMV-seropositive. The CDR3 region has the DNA TGTGCCAGCAGCTCCCGGGACAAAAACCCCTACGAGCAGTACTTC. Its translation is CASSSRDKNPYEQYF.